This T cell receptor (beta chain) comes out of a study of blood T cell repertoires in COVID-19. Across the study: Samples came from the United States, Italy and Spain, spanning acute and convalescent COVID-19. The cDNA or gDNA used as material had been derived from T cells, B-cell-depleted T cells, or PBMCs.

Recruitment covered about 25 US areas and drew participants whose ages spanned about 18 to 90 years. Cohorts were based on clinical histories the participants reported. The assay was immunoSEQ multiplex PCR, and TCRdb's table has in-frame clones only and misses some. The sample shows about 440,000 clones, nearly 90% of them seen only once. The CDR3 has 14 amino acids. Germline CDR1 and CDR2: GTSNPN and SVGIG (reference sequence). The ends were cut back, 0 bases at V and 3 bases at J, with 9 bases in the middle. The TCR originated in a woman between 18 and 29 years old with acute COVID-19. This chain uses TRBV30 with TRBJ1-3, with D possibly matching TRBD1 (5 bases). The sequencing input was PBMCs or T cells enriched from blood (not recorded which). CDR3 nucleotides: TGTGCCTGGAGTGTTATGGGGGGTGGAAACACCATATATTTT. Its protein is CAWSVMGGGNTIYF.